This is a list of T cell receptor beta chains from one sample in a study of neurological immune-mediated disorders. TCRdb re-analysed the 5' RACE reads in MiXCR, keeping a single row per CDR3 protein. The sample yields over 25,000 distinct CDR3 sequences, approximately 20% seen once. What was sequenced was CD4+ T cells from blood. Every receptor here comes from a man aged 45 to 65 with HTLV-1-associated myelopathy (HAM/TSP). Each CDR3 is given with its conserved first and last residue.

V gene: TRBV20-1
CDR3 protein: CSARVRVSGGYTF

V gene: TRBV10-3
CDR3 protein: CAISGGVETQYF

V gene: TRBV20-1
CDR3 protein: CSAIGYGGKFYNEQFF

V gene: TRBV7-3
CDR3 protein: CASSLRGLNTEAFF

V gene: TRBV7-3
CDR3 protein: CASSWGLRDTQYF

V gene: TRBV19
CDR3 protein: CATRGGLAGGYNEQFF

V gene: TRBV27
CDR3 protein: CASSPDESRGRKFYGYTF

V gene: TRBV7-3
CDR3 protein: CASSFSGAYNEQFF

V gene: TRBV5-1
CDR3 protein: CASSTITGNTEAFF

V gene: TRBV20-1
CDR3 protein: CSARLGGPGELFF

V gene: TRBV7-2
CDR3 protein: CASSYTGLADTDTQYF

V gene: TRBV12-3/TRBV12-4
CDR3 protein: CASRLGLAGMETQYF

V gene: TRBV5-1
CDR3 protein: CASSLPGQRNSPLHF

V gene: TRBV7-8
CDR3 protein: CASSLAGPGELFF

V gene: TRBV5-1
CDR3 protein: CASSPGLAVPTGELFF

V gene: TRBV9
CDR3 protein: CASSVGGSGANVLTF

V gene: TRBV18
CDR3 protein: CASSPPGGTGELFF

V gene: TRBV3-1
CDR3 protein: CASSEGMTSEDGYTF

V gene: TRBV16
CDR3 protein: CASSQPRTGTLNEKLFF

V gene: TRBV27
CDR3 protein: CASSLSSQGAHGYTF

V gene: TRBV20-1
CDR3 protein: CSARAGPLYTQYF

V gene: TRBV5-6
CDR3 protein: CASSPLDRRNTEAFF

V gene: TRBV7-2
CDR3 protein: CASSLGDRVYSPLHF

V gene: TRBV3-1
CDR3 protein: CASSPGGRYTESSF

V gene: TRBV29-1
CDR3 protein: CSVAPRSGANVLTF

V gene: TRBV2
CDR3 protein: CASSEGSSYGYTF

V gene: TRBV20-1
CDR3 protein: CSARGLAGPYNEQFF

V gene: TRBV20-1
CDR3 protein: CSARAGTLYNEQFF

V gene: TRBV20-1
CDR3 protein: CSARGQAYTGELFF

V gene: TRBV20-1
CDR3 protein: CSASGYRGGATDTQYF

V gene: TRBV12-3/TRBV12-4
CDR3 protein: CASNTGLFRQPQHF

V gene: TRBV5-1
CDR3 protein: CASRQTGVRAGELFF

V gene: TRBV20-1
CDR3 protein: CSARDDGTGGVNYGYTF

V gene: TRBV6-2/TRBV6-3
CDR3 protein: CASSYFGTTNEKLFF

V gene: TRBV7-9
CDR3 protein: CASSLVRTGESYEQYF

V gene: TRBV19
CDR3 protein: CASSNPGGTDTQYF

V gene: TRBV20-1
CDR3 protein: CSATPFTDTEAFF

V gene: TRBV3-1
CDR3 protein: CASSQGMGVRNQPQHF

V gene: TRBV6-6
CDR3 protein: CASSLRPGQENTEAFF

V gene: TRBV18
CDR3 protein: CASSARGQGRETQYF

V gene: TRBV7-9
CDR3 protein: CASSKGSGITDTQYF

V gene: TRBV24-1
CDR3 protein: CATSSTGQGGTDTQYF

V gene: TRBV5-1
CDR3 protein: CASSLLGDPNNEQFF